This T cell receptor (beta chain) is drawn from a study of cytomegalovirus exposure and HLA in healthy donors. Each donor was healthy, and each was a bone marrow donor. Primers included in the PCR were 60 Vbeta and 13 Jbeta primers. The repertoire was sequenced with immunoSEQ multiplex PCR; TCRdb's copy has only in-frame clones and lacks some. Here the sample spans fewer than 200,000 clones, around 86% being singletons. The CDR3 extends over 14 amino acids. V lost 8 bases and J lost 7; bases outside the gene matches: 8. CDR1 MNHNS and CDR2 SASEGT come from the germline V gene. A few counts support this clone.

This sequence joins TRBV6-1 and TRBJ1-4, with 9 bases that match TRBD1. This sequence was found in a girl aged 2 to 9 in good health and CMV-seropositive. Specimen: PBMCs. The CDR3 nucleotides are TGTGCCAGCGCGCCCGGGACAGGGAGTGAAAAACTGTTTTTT. It yields the protein CASAPGTGSEKLFF.